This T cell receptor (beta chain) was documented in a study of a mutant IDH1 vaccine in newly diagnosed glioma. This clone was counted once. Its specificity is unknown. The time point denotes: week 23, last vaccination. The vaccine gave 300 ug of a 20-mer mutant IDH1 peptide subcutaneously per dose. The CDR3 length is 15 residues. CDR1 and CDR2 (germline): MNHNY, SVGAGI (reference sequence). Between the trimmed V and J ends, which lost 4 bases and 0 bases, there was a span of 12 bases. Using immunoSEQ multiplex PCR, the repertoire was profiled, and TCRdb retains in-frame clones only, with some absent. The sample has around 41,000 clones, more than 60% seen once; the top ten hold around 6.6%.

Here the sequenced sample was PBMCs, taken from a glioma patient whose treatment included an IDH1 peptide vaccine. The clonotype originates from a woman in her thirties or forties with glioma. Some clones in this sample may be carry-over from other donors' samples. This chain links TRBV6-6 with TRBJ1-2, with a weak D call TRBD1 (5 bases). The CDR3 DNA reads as TGTGCCAGCAGTTCCACTCAGGGAGCTAACTATGGCTACACCTTC. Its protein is CASSSTQGANYGYTF.